Included here is one T cell receptor beta chain sequence, with context. This specimen comes from a study of control samples from healthy donors and cancer patients. Libraries were prepared by immunoSEQ multiplex PCR; TCRdb keeps only in-frame clonotypes and omits some of them. The sample has approximately 150,000 clones, around nine tenths seen once. J lost 2 bases, V lost 8 bases, and 2 bases had no gene match. The CDR3 spans 12 residues. CDR1 is WSHSY, CDR2 SAAADI, per germline. The origin of this receptor is a man aged 18 to 35 in good health. This rearrangement joins TRBV10-2 to TRBJ1-1, with 7 bases matching TRBD1. Sequenced sample: blood. CDR3 loop: CASRQGNTEAFF. The DNA for the CDR3 is TGCGCCAGCCGACAGGGCAACACTGAAGCTTTCTTT.